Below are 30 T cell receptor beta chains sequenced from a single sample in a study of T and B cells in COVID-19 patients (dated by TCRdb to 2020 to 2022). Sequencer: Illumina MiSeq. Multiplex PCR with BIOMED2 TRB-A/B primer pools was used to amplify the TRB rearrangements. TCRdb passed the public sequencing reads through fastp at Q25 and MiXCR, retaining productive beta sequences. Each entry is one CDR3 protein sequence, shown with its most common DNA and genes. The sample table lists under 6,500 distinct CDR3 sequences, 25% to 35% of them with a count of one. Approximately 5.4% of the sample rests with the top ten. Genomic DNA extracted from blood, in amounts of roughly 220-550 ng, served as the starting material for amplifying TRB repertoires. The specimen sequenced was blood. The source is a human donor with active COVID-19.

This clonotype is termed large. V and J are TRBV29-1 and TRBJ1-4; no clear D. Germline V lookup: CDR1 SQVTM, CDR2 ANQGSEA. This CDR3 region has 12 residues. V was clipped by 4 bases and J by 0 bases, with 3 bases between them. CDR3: CSVGATNEKLFF. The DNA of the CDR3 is TGCAGCGTTGGCGCAACTAATGAAAAACTGTTTTTT.

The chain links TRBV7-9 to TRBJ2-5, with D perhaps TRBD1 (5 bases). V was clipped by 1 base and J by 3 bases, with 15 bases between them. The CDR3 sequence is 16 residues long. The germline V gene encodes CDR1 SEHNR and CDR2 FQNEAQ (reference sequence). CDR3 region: CASSLGAGNNEETQYF. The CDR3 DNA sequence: TGTGCCAGCAGCTTAGGGGCAGGGAATAATGAAGAGACCCAGTACTTC.

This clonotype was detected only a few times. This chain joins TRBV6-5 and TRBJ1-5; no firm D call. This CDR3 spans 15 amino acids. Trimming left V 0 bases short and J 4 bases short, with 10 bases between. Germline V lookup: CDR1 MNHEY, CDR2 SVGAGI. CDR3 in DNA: TGTGCCAGCAGTTACTCGAAGCACAGAAATCAGCCCCAGCATTTT. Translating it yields CASSYSKHRNQPQHF.

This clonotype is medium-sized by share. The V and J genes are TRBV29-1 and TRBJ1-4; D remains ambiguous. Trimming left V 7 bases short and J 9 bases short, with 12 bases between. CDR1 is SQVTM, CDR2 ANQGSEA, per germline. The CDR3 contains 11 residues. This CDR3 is CSAEDQQKLFF. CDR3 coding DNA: TGCAGCGCAGAGGACCAACAAAAACTGTTTTTT.

Here the CDR3 DNA reads TGTGCCAGTAGTATAGACAGGGTGGGCACAGATACGCAGTATTTT. Protein product: CASSIDRVGTDTQYF. This chain connects TRBV19 to TRBJ2-3; D is perhaps TRBD1 (5 bases). Germline V gene data show CDR1 as LNHDA and CDR2 as SQIVND (reference sequence). The CDR3 contains 15 residues. The V and J ends lost 0 bases and 1 base respectively, with 8 bases between them.

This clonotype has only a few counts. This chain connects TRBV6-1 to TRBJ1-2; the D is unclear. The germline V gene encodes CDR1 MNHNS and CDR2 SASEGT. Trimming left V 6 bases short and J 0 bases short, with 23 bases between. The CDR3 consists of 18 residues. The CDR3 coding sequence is TGTGCCAGCAGGGATCTAGGGTCTGTCCTCTGGACTAACTATGGCTACACCTTC. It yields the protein CASRDLGSVLWTNYGYTF.

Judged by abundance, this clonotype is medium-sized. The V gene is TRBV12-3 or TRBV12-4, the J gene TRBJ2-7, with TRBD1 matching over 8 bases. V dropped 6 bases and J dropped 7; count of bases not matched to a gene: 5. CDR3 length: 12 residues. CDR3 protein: CASRRGQGEQYF. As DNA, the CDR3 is TGTGCCAGCAGGCGCGGACAGGGAGAGCAGTACTTC.

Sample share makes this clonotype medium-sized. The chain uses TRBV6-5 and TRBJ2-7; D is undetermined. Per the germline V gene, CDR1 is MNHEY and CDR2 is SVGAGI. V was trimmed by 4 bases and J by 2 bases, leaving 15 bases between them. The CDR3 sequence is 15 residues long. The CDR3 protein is CASSSGAIIAYEQYF. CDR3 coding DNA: TGTGCCAGCAGTTCAGGAGCTATTATCGCCTACGAGCAGTACTTC.

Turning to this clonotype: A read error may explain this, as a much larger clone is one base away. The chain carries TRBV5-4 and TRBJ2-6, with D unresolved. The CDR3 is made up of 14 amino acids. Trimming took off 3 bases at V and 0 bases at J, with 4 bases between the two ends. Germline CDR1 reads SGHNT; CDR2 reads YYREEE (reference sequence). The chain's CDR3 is CASSSHSGANVLTF. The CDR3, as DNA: TGTGCCAGCAGCTCCCACTCTGGGGCCAACGTCCTGACTTTC.

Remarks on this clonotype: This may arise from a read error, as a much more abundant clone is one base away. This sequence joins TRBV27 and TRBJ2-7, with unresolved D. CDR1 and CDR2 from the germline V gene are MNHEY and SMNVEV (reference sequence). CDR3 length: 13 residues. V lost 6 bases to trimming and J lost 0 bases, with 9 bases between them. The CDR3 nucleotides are TGTGCCAGCAGGTGTTGGAGCTCCTACGAGCAGTACTTC. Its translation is CASRCWSSYEQYF.

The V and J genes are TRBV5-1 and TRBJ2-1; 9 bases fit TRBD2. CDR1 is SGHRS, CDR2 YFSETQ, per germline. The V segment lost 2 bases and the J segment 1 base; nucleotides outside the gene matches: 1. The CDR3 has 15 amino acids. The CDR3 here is CASSLGLASYNEQFF. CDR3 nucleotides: TGCGCCAGCAGCTTAGGACTAGCGTCCTACAATGAGCAGTTCTTC. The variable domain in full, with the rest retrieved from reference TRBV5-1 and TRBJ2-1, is KAGVTQTPRYLIKTRGQQVTLSCSPISGHRSVSWYQQTPGQGLQFLFEYFSETQRNKGNFPGRFSGRQFSNSRSEMNVSTLELGDSALYLCASSLGLASYNEQFFGPGTRLTVL.

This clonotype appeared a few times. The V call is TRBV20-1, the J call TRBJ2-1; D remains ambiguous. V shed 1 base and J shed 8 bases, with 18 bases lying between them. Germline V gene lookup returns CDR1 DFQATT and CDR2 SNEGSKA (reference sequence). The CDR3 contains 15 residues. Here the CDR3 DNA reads TGCAGTGCTAGAGCGAATAGGGTGCGCAACCATGAGCAGTTCTTC. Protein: CSARANRVRNHEQFF.

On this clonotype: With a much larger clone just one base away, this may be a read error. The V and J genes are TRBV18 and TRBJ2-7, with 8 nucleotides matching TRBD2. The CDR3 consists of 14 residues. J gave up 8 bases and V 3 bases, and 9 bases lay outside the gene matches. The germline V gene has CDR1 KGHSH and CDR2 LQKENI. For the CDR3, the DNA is TGTGCCAGCTCACCGTCGGGACTAGGGTACAAGCAGTACTTC. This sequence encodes CASSPSGLGYKQYF.

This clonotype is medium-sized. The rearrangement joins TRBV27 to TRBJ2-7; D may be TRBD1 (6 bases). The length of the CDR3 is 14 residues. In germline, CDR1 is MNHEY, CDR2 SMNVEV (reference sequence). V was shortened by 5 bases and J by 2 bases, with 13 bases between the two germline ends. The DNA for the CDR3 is TGTGCCAGCAGTAGAACGGACAGTACCTACGAGCAGTACTTC. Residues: CASSRTDSTYEQYF.

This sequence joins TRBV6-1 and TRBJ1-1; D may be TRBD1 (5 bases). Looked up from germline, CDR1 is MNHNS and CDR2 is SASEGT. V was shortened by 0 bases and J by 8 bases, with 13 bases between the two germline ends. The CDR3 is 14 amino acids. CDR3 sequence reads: CASSEARGVLEAFF. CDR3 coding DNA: TGTGCCAGCAGTGAAGCGAGAGGGGTACTCGAAGCTTTCTTT.

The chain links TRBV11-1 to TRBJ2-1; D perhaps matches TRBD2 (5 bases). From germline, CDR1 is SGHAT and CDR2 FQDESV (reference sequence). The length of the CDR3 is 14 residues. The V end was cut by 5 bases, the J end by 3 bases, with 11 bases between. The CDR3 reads CASSPRGSYNEQFF. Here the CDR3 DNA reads TGTGCCAGCAGCCCCCGGGGTAGCTACAATGAGCAGTTCTTC.

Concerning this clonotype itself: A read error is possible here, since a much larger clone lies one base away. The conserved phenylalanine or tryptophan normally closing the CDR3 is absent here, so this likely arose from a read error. The CDR3 sequence: CASSNRRQTYEQYS. The CDR3 DNA reads TGTGCCAGCAGTAACCGACGGCAGACCTACGAGCAGTACTCC. The V call is TRBV6-5, the J call TRBJ2-7; D ambiguous. V lost 5 bases, J lost 2 bases, and 13 bases lay in between. The CDR3 covers 14 residues. The germline gives CDR1 MNHEY, CDR2 SVGAGI.

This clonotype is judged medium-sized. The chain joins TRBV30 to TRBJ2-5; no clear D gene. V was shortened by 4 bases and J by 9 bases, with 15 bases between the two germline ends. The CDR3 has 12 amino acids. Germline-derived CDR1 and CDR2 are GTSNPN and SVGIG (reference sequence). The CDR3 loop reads CAWTEAGLAQYF. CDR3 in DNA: TGTGCCTGGACCGAGGCCGGGTTGGCCCAGTACTTC. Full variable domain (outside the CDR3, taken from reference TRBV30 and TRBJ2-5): SQTIHQWPATLVQPVGSPLSLECTVEGTSNPNLYWYRQAAGRGLQLLFYSVGIGQISSEVPQNLSASRPQDRQFILSSKKLLLSDSGFYLCAWTEAGLAQYFGPGTRLLVL.

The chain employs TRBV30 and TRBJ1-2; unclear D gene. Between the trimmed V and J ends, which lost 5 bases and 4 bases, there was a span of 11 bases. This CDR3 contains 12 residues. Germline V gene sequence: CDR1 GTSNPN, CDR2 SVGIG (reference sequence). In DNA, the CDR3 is TGTGCCTGGGATTTGTCCGGCTATGGCTACACCTTC. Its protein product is CAWDLSGYGYTF.

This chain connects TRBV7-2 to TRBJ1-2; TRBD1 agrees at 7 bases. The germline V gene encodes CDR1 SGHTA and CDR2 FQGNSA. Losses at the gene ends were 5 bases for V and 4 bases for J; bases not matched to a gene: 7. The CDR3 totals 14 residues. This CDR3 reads CASSPRQGVYGYTF. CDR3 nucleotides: TGTGCCAGCAGCCCCCGACAGGGTGTCTATGGCTACACCTTC.

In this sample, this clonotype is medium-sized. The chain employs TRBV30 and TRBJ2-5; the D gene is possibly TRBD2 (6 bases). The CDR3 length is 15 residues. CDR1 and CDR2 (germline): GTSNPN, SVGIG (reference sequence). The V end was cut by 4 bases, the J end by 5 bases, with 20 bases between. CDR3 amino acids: CAWTLGTAGGETQYF. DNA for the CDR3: TGTGCCTGGACTCTTGGGACGGCTGGAGGGGAGACCCAGTACTTC.

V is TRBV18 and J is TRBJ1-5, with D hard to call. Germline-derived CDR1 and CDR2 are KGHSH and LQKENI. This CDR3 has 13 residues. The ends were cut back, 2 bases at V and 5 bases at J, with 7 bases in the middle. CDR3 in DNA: TGTGCCAGCTCACCAGAAGCCGATCAGCCCCAGCATTTT. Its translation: CASSPEADQPQHF.

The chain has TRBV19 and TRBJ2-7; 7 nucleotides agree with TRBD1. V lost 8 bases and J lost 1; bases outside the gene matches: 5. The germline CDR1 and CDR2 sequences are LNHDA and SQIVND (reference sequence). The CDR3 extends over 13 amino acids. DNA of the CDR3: TGTGCCAGTTCGGACAGGACTTCCTACGAGCAGTACTTC. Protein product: CASSDRTSYEQYF.

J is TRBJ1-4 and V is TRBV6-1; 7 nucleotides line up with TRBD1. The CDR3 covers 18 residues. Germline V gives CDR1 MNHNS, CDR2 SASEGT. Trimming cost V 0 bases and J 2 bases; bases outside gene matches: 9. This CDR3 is CASSEANRGLGTNEKLFF. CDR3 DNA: TGTGCCAGCAGTGAAGCAAATAGGGGGCTAGGTACTAATGAAAAACTGTTTTTT.

CDR3: CSASRLAGGYNEQFF. The DNA for the CDR3 is TGCAGTGCTAGCCGACTAGCGGGGGGTTACAATGAGCAGTTCTTC. This rearrangement joins TRBV20-1 to TRBJ2-1; the match to TRBD2 covers 13 bases. This CDR3 region has 15 residues. V lost 3 bases and J lost 4; bases outside the gene matches: 3. Germline V lookup: CDR1 DFQATT, CDR2 SNEGSKA (reference sequence).

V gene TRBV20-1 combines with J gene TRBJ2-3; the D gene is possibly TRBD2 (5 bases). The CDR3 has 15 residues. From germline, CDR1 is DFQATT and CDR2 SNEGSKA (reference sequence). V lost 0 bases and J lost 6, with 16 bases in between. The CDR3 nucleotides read TGCAGTGCTAGAGAGCCGAGCGGTCCCGGGGATACGCAGTATTTT. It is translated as CSAREPSGPGDTQYF.

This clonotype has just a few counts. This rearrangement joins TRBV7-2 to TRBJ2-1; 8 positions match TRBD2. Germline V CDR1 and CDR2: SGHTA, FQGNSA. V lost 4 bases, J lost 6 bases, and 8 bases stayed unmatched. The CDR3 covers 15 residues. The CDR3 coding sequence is TGTGCCAGCAGCTATAGGGGACTAGGCCCCAATGAGCAGTTCTTC. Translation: CASSYRGLGPNEQFF.

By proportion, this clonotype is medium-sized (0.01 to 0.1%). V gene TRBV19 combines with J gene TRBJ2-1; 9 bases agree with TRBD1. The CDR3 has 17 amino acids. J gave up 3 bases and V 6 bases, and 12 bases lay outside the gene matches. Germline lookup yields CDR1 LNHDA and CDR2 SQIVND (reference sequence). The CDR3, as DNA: TGTGCCAGTAGCCTGACAGGGGGAACGGGTATCTACAATGAGCAGTTCTTC. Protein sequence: CASSLTGGTGIYNEQFF.

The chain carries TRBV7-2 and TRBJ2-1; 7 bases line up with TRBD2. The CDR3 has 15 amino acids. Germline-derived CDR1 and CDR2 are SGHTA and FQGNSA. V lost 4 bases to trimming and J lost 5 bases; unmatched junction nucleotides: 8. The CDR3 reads CASSSSGTAHNEQFF. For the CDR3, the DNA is TGTGCCAGCAGCTCTAGCGGTACCGCGCACAATGAGCAGTTCTTC.

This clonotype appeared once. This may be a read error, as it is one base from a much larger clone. The CDR3 loop reads CASSLLGAGSETQYF. DNA of the CDR3: TGTGCCAGCAGCCTCCTGGGTGCAGGGTCAGAGACCCAGTACTTC. The chain uses TRBV5-7 and TRBJ2-5, with a weak D call TRBD1 (5 bases). TRBV5-7 is marked as an open reading frame, function uncertain. This CDR3 is built from 15 residues. V was cut by 4 bases and J by 4 bases, with 17 bases left in between.